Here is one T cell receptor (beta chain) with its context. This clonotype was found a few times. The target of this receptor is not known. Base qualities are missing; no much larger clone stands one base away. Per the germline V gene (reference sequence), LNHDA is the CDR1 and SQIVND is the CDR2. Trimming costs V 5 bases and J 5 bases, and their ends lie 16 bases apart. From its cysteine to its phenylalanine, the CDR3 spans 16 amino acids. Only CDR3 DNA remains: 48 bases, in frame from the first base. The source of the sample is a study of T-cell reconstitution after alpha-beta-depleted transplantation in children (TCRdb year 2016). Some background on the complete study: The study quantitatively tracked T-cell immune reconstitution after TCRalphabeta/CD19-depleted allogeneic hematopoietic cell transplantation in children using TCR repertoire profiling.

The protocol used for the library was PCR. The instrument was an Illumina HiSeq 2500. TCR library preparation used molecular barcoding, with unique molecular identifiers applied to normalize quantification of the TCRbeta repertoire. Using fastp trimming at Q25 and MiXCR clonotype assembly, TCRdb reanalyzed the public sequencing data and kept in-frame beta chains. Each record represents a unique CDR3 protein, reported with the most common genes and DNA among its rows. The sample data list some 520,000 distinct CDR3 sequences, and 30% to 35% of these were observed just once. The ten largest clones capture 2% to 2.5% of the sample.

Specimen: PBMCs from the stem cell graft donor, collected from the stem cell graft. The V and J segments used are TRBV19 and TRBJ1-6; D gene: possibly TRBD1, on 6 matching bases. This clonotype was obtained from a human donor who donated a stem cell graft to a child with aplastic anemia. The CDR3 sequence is CASSPRGRGNNSPLHF. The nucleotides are TGTGCCAGTAGTCCCCGTGGGAGGGGGAATAATTCACCCCTCCACTTT. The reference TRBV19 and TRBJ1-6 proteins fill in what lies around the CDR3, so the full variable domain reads DGGITQSPKYLFRKEGQNVTLSCEQNLNHDAMYWYRQDPGQGLRLIYYSQIVNDFQKGDIAEGYSVSREKKESFPLTVTSAQKNPTAFYLCASSPRGRGNNSPLHFGNGTRLTVT.